What follows is one T cell receptor (beta chain) and its context. The target antigen is unknown. Data came from immunoSEQ multiplex PCR; TCRdb stores just in-frame clones and leaves some out. The sample shows about 160,000 clones, approximately 94% of them seen only once. The source of the sample is a study of T cell responses to AZD1222 COVID-19 vaccine. Germline lookup yields CDR1 MGHRA and CDR2 YSYEKL. V was trimmed by 4 bases and J by 15 bases, leaving 19 bases between them. CDR3 size: 13 residues. Findings and limits, study-wide: As reported, nearly half of all spike-specific TCRs target variant regions that are unmutated.

This TCR derives from an adult in good health. The genes are TRBV4-1 and TRBJ2-1, with D tentatively TRBD1 or TRBD2 (5 bases each). The material sequenced was peripheral blood, taken on day 0 of AZD1222 vaccination. The CDR3 is CASSRYRGEPPFF. In nucleotides, the CDR3 is TGCGCCAGCAGCCGATATCGAGGGGAGCCCCCGTTCTTC.